This T cell receptor (beta chain) was captured by sequencing in a study of radiation and T cells in renal cell carcinoma. Study details: Nephrectomy followed 15 Gy stereotactic body radiation by 4 weeks.

Data came from immunoSEQ multiplex PCR; TCRdb stores just in-frame clones and leaves some out. The sample lists 150,000 or so clones; about 88% were seen once. Study-wide results and limits: Baseline intratumoral clonotype presence is unknown without pretreatment biopsies.

About this clone itself: Its specificity is unknown.

CDR1 MNHEY and CDR2 SMNVEV come from the germline V gene (reference sequence). The length of the CDR3 is 14 residues. V was trimmed by 5 bases and J by 4 bases, leaving 14 bases between them. The time point: baseline pretreatment blood. Sample treatment: 15 Gy SBRT to primary tumor, nephrectomy 4 weeks later. The sample was blood, taken from a patient whose treatment included radiotherapy and nephrectomy. This clonotype originated in a woman aged 45 to 65 with renal cell carcinoma. The chain combines TRBV27 with TRBJ1-2, with TRBD1 as a possible D gene (6 bases). CDR3 protein: CASSPGGRTYGYTF. CDR3 nucleotides: TGTGCCAGCAGTCCTGGGGGGCGGACCTATGGCTACACCTTC.